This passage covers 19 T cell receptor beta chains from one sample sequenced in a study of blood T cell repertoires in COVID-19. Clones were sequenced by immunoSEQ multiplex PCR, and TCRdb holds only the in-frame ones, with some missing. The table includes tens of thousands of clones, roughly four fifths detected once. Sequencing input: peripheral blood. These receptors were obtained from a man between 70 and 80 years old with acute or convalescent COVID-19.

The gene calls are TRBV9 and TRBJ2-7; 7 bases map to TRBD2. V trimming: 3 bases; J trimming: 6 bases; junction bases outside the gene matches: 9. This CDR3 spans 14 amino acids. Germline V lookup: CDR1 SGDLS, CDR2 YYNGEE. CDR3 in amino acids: CASSAQGLRSEQYF. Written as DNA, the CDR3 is TGTGCCAGCAGCGCGCAGGGACTACGCTCCGAGCAGTACTTC.

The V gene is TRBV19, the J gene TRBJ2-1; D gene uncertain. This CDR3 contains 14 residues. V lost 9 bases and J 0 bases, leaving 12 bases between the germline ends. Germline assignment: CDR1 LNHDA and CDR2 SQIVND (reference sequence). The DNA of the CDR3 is TGTGCCAGCAGTCTTATTAGCTCCTACAATGAGCAGTTCTTC. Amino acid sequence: CASSLISSYNEQFF.

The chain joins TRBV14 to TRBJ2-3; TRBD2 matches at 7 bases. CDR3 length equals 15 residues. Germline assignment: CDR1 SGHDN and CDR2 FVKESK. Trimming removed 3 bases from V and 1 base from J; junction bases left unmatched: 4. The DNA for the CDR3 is TGTGCCAGCAGCCACGGGAGGATCGGCACAGATACGCAGTATTTT. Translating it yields CASSHGRIGTDTQYF.

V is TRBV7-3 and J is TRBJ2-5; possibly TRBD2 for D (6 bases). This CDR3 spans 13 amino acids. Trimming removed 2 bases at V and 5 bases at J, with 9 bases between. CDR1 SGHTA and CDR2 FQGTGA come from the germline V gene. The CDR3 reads CASSLASGETQYF. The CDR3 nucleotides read TGTGCCAGCAGCTTAGCGAGCGGGGAGACCCAGTACTTC.

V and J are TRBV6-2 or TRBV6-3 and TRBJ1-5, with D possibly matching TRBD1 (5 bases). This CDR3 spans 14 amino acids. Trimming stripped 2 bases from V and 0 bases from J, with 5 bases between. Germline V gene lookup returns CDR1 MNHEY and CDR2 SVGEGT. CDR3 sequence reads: CASSYDSSNQPQHF. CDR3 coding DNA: TGTGCCAGCAGTTACGACAGTAGCAATCAGCCCCAGCATTTT.

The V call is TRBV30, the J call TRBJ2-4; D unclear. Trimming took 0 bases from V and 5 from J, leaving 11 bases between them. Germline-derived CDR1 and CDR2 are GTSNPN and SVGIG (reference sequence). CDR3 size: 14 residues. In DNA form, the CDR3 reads TGTGCCTGGAGTGTAGGTAGCTTAGAAAACATTCAGTACTTC. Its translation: CAWSVGSLENIQYF.

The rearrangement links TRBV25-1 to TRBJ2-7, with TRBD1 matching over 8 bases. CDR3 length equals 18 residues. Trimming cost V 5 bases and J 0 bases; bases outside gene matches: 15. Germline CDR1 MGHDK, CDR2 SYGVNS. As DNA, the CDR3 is TGTGCCAGCAGTACGACCCGATGGACAGGGCCAAGCTCCTACGAGCAGTACTTC. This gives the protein CASSTTRWTGPSSYEQYF.

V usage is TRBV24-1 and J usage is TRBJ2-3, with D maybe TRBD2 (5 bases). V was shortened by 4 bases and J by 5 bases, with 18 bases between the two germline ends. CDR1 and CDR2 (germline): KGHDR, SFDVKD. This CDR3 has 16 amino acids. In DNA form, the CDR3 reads TGTGCCACCAGTGACCCAGGAGCGGAGGATGAAGATACGCAGTATTTT. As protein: CATSDPGAEDEDTQYF.

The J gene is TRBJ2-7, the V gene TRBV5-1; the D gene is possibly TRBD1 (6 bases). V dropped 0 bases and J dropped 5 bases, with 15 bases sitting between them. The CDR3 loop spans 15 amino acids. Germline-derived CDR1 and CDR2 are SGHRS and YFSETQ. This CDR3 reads CASSLGLRGEDEQYF. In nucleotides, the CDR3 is TGCGCCAGCAGCTTGGGGCTCAGGGGAGAAGACGAGCAGTACTTC.

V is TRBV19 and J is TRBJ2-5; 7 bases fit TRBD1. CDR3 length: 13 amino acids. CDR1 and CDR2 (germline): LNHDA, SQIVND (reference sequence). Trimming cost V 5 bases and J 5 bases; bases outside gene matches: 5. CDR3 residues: CASSEGGGETQYF. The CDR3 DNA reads TGTGCCAGTAGTGAAGGGGGCGGCGAGACCCAGTACTTC.

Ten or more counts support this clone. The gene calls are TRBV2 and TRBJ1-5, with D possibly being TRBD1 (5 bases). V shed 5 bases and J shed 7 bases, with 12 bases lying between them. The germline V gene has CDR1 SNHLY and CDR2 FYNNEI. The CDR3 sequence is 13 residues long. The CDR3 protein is CASSFQGGQPQHF. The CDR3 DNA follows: TGTGCCAGCAGTTTCCAGGGTGGCCAGCCCCAGCATTTT.

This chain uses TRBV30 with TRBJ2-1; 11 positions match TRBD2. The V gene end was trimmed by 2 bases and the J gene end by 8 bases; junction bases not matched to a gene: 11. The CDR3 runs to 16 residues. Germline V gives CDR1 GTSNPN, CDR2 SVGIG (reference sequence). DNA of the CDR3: TGTGCCTGGAGTCTTAGCGGGAGGGCTCCCTCGGATGAGCAGTTCTTC. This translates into CAWSLSGRAPSDEQFF.

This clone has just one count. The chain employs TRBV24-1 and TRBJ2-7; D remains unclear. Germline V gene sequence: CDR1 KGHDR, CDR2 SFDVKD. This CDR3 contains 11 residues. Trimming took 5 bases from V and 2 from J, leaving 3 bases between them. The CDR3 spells CATSGAYEQYF. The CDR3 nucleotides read TGTGCCACCAGTGGAGCCTACGAGCAGTACTTC.

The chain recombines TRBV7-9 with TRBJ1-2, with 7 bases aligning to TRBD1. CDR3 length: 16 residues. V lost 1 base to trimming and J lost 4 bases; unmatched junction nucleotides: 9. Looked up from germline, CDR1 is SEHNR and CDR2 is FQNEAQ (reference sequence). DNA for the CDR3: TGTGCCAGCAGCTTAGAGGGGTCAGGGGGACCCTATGGCTACACCTTC. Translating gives CASSLEGSGGPYGYTF.

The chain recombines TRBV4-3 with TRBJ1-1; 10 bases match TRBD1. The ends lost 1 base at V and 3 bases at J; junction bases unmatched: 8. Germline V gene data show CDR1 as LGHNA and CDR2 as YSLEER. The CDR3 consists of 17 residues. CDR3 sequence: CASSQGRDRGVDTEAFF. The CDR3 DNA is TGCGCCAGCAGCCAAGGAAGGGACAGGGGAGTTGACACTGAAGCTTTCTTT.

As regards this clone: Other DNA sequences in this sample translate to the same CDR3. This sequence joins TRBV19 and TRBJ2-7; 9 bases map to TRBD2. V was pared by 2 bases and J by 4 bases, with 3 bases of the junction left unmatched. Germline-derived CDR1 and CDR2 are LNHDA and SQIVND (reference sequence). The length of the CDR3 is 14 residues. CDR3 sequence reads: CASSISSGSYEQYF. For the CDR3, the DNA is TGTGCCAGTAGTATAAGTAGCGGGAGTTACGAGCAGTACTTC.

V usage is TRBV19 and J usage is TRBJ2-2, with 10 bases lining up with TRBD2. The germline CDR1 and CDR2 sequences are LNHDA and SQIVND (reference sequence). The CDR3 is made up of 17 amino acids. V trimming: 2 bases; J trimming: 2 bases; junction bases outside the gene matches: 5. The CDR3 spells CASSIFGTSVNTGELFF. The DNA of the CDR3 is TGTGCCAGTAGTATATTCGGGACTAGCGTAAACACCGGGGAGCTGTTTTTT.

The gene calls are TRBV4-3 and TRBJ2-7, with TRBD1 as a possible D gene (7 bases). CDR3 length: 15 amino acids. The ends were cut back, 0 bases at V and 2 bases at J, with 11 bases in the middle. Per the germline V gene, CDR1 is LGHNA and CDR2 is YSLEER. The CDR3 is CASSQDQGGAYEQYF. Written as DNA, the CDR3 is TGCGCCAGCAGCCAAGATCAGGGGGGAGCCTACGAGCAGTACTTC.

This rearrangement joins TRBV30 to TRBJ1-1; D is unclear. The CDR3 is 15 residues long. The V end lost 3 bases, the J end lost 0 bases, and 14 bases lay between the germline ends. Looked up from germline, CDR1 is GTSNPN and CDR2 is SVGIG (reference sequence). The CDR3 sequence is CAWRSPWRMNTEAFF. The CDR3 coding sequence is TGTGCCTGGAGGAGCCCTTGGAGAATGAACACTGAAGCTTTCTTT.